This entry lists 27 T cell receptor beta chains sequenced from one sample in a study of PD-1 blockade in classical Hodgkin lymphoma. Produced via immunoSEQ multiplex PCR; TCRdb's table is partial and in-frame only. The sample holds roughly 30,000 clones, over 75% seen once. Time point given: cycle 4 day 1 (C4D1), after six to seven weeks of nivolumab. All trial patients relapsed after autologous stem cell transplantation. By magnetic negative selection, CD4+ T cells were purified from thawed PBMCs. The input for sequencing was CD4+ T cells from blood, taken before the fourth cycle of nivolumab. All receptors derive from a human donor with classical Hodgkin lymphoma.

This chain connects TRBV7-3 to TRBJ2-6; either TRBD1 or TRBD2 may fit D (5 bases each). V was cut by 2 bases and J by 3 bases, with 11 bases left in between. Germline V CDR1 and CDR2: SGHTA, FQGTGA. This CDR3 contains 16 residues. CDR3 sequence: CASSLLGTLGANVLTF. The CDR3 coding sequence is TGTGCCAGCAGCTTACTCGGGACGCTTGGGGCCAACGTCCTGACTTTC.

This CDR3 is CASSLVGFGDYTGELFF. CDR3 coding DNA: TGTGCCAGCAGCTTGGTTGGATTCGGCGATTACACCGGGGAGCTGTTTTTT. The genes are TRBV5-6 and TRBJ2-2, with D uncertain. The germline V gene encodes CDR1 SGHDT and CDR2 YYEEEE. Trimming cost V 0 bases and J 3 bases, with 15 bases left between them. The CDR3 totals 17 residues.

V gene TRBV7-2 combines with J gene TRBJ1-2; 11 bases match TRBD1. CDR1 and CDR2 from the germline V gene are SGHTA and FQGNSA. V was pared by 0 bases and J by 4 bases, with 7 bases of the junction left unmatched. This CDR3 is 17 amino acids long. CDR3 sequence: CASSLAGGTGGSYGYTF. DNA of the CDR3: TGTGCCAGCAGCTTAGCGGGGGGGACAGGGGGTAGCTATGGCTACACCTTC.

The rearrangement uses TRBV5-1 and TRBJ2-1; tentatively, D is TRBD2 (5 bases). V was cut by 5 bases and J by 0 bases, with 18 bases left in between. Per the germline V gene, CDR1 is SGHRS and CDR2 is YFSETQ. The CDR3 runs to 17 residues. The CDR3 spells CASRSLPGVPSYNEQFF. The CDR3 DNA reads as TGCGCCAGCAGGTCCTTACCCGGGGTCCCCTCCTACAATGAGCAGTTCTTC.

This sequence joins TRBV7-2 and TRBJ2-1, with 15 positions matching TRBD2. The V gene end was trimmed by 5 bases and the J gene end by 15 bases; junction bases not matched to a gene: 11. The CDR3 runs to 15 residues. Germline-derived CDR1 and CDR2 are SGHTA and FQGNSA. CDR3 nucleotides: TGTGCCAGCAGCCCCGAGGGACTAGCGGGAGGCTCGCTGTTCTTC. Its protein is CASSPEGLAGGSLFF. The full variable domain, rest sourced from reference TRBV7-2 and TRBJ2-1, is GAGVSQSPSNKVTEKGKDVELRCDPISGHTALYWYRQSLGQGLEFLIYFQGNSAPDKSGLPSDRFSAERTGGSVSTLTIQRTQQEDSAVYLCASSPEGLAGGSLFFGPGTRLTVL.

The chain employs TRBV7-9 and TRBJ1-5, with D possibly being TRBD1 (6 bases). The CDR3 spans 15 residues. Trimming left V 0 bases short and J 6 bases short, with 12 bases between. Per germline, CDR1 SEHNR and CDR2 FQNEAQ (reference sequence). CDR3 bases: TGTGCCAGCAGCTTAGCGCGTCAGGGGCCTCAGCCCCAGCATTTT. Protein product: CASSLARQGPQPQHF. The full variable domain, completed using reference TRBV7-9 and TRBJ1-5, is DTGVSQNPRHKITKRGQNVTFRCDPISEHNRLYWYRQTLGQGPEFLTYFQNEAQLEKSRLLSDRFSAERPKGSFSTLEIQRTEQGDSAMYLCASSLARQGPQPQHFGDGTRLSIL.

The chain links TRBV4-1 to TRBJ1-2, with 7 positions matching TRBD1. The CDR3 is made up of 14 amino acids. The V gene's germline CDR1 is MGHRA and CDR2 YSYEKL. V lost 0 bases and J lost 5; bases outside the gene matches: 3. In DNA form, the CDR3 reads TGCGCCAGCAGCCAAGAAGACAGGGCTTATGGCTACACCTTC. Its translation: CASSQEDRAYGYTF.

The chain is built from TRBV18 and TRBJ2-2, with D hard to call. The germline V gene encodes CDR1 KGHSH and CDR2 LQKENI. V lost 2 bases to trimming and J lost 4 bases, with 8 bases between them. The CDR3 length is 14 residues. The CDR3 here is CASSPGALTGELFF. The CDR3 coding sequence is TGTGCCAGCTCACCAGGTGCTCTCACCGGGGAGCTGTTTTTT.

The CDR3 DNA sequence: TGTGCCAGCAGTGAGTTTGGACAGGCGGGGACCGGGGAGCTGTTTTTT. Protein: CASSEFGQAGTGELFF. This chain connects TRBV2 to TRBJ2-2, with D perhaps TRBD1 (7 bases). Germline-derived CDR1 and CDR2 are SNHLY and FYNNEI. Trimming took off 3 bases at V and 5 bases at J, with 16 bases between the two ends. CDR3 length: 16 residues. The variable domain in full, completed from reference TRBV2 and TRBJ2-2, reads EPEVTQTPSHQVTQMGQEVILRCVPISNHLYFYWYRQILGQKVEFLVSFYNNEISEKSEIFDDQFSVERPDGSNFTLKIRSTKLEDSAMYFCASSEFGQAGTGELFFGEGSRLTVL.

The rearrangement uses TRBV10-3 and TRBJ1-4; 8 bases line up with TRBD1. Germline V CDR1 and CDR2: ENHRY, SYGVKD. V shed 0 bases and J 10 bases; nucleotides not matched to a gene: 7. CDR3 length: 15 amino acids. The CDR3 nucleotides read TGTGCCATCAGTGAGTCGACAGGGGATGGAGGAAAACTGTTTTTT. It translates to CAISESTGDGGKLFF.

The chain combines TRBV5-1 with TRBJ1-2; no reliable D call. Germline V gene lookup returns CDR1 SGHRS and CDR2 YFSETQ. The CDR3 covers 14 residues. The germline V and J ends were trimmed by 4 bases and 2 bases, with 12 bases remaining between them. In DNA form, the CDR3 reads TGCGCCAGCAGCCCCGGTGGGCAGAACTATGGCTACACCTTC. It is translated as CASSPGGQNYGYTF.

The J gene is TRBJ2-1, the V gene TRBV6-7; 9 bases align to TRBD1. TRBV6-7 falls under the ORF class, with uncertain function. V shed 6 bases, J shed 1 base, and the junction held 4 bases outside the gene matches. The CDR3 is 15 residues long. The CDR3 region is CASRLGQGSYNEQFF. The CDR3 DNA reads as TGTGCCAGCAGGTTGGGACAGGGTTCCTACAATGAGCAGTTCTTC.

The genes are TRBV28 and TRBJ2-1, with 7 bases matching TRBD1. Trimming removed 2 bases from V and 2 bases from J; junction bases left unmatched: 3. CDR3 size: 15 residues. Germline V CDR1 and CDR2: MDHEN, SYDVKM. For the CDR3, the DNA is TGTGCCAGCAGTTTAGACAGGGAACCCTACAATGAGCAGTTCTTC. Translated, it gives CASSLDREPYNEQFF.

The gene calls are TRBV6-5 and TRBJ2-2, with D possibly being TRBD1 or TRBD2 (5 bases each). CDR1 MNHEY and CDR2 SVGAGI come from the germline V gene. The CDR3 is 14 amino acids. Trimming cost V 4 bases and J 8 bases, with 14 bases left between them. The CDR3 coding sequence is TGTGCCAGCAGTTCGGCTGGGGGTCGAGGGGAGCTGTTTTTT. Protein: CASSSAGGRGELFF.

CDR3 residues: CASSRDRGQFF. DNA of the CDR3: TGTGCCAGCTCACGGGACAGGGGACAGTTCTTC. V and J are TRBV18 and TRBJ2-1, with TRBD1 matching over 10 bases. The CDR3 consists of 11 residues. CDR1 is KGHSH, CDR2 LQKENI, per germline. The junction had 1 base not matched to a gene; V was cut back by 4 bases and J by 13 bases.

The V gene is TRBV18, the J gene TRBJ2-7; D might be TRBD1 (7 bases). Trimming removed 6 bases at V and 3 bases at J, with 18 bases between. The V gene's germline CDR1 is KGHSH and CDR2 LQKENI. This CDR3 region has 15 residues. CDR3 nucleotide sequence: TGTGCCAGCTCCCCTTTGACAGGGACTTACTACGAGCAGTACTTC. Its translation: CASSPLTGTYYEQYF.

This CDR3 is CAGRTSGSGAGELFF. The CDR3, as DNA: TGTGCCGGGAGAACTAGCGGGAGTGGTGCCGGGGAGCTGTTTTTT. The rearrangement links TRBV28 to TRBJ2-2; 11 nucleotides align to TRBD2. V lost 11 bases and J lost 6; bases outside the gene matches: 11. The CDR3 has 15 amino acids. Per germline, CDR1 MDHEN and CDR2 SYDVKM. The complete variable domain, with remaining parts taken from reference TRBV28 and TRBJ2-2, reads DVKVTQSSRYLVKRTGEKVFLECVQDMDHENMFWYRQDPGLGLRLIYFSYDVKMKEKGDIPEGYSVSREKKERFSLILESASTNQTSMYLCAGRTSGSGAGELFFGEGSRLTVL.

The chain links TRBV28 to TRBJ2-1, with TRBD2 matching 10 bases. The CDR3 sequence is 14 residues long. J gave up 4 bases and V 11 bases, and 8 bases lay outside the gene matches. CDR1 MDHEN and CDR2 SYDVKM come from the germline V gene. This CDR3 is CACGTSESYNEQFF. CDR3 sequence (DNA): TGTGCCTGCGGGACTAGCGAGTCTTACAATGAGCAGTTCTTC.

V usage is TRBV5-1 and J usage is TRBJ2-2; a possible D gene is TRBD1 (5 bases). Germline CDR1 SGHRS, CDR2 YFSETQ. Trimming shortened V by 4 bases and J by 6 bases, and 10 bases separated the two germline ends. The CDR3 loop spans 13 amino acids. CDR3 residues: CASSIQGAGELFF. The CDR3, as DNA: TGCGCCAGCAGCATCCAGGGTGCCGGGGAGCTGTTTTTT.

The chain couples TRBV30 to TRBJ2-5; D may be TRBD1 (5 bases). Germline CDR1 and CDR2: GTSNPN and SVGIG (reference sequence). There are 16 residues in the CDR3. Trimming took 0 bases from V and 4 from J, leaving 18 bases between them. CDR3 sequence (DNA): TGTGCCTGGAGTGTACTGGGGCGGAGAGAGGTAGAGACCCAGTACTTC. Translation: CAWSVLGRREVETQYF.

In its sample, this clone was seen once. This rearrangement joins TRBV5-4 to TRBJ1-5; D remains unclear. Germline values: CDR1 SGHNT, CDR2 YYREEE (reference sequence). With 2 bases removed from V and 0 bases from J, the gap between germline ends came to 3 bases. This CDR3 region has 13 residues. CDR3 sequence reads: CASSFDSNQPQHF. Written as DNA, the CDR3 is TGTGCCAGCAGCTTTGATAGCAATCAGCCCCAGCATTTT.

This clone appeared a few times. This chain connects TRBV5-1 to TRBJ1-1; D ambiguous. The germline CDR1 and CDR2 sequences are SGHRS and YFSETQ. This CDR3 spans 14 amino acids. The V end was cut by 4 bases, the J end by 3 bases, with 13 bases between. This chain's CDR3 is CASSLDGDYTEAFF. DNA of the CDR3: TGCGCCAGCAGCCTCGACGGGGATTACACTGAAGCTTTCTTT.

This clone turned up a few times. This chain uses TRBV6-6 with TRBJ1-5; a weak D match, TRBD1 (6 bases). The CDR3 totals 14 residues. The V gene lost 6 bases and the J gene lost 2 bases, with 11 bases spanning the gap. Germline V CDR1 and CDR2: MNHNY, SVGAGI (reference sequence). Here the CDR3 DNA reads TGTGCCAGCAGGCTACAGGGCGGCAATCAGCCCCAGCATTTT. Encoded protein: CASRLQGGNQPQHF.

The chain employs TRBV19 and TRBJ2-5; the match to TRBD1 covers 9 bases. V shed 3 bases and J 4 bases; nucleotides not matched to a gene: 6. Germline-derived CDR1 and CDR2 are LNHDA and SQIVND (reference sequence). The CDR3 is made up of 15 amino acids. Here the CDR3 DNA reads TGTGCCAGTAGTATCGGGGACAGGGCGGTAGAGACCCAGTACTTC. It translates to CASSIGDRAVETQYF.

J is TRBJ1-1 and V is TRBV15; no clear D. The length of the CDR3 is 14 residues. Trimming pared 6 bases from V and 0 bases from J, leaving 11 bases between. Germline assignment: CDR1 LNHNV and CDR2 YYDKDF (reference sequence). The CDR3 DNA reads TGTGCCACCAGGGGCCAAGGGATGAACACTGAAGCTTTCTTT. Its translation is CATRGQGMNTEAFF.

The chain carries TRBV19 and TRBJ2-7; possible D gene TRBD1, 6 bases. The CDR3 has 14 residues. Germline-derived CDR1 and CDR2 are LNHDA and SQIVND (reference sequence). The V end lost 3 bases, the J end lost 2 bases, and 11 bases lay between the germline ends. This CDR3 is CASSMSGEAYEQYF. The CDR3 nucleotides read TGTGCCAGTAGTATGTCAGGGGAAGCCTACGAGCAGTACTTC.

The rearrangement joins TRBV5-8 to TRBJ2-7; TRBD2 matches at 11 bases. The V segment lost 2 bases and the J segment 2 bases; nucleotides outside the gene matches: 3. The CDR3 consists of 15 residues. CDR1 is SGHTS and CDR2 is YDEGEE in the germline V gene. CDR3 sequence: CASSFSGRGPYEQYF. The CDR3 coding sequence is TGTGCCAGCAGCTTTAGCGGGAGGGGCCCCTACGAGCAGTACTTC.